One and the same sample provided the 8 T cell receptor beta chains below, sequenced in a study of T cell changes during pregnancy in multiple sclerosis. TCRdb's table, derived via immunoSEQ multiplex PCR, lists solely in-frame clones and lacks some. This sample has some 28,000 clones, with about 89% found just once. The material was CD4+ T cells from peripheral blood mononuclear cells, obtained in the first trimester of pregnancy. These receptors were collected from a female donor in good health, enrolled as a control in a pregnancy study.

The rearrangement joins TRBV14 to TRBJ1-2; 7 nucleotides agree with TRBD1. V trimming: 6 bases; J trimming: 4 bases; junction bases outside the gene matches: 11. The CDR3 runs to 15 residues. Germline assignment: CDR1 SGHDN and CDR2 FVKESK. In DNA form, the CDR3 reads TGTGCCAGCAGAAAAGGGACAGCAAGTTTCTATGGCTACACCTTC. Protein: CASRKGTASFYGYTF.

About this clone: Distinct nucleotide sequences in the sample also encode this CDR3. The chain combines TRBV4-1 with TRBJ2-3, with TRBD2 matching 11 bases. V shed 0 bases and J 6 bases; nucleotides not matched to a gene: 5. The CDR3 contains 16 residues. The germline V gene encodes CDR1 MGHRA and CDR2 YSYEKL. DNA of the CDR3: TGCGCCAGCAGCCAAGATCGGCTAGCGGGGGGCGATACGCAGTATTTT. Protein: CASSQDRLAGGDTQYF.

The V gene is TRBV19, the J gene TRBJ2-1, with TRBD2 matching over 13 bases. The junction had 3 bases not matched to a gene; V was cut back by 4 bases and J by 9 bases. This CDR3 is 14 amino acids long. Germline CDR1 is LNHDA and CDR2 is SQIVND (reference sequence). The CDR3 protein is CASSRLAGGGEQFF. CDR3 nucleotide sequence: TGTGCCAGTAGTAGACTAGCGGGAGGAGGTGAGCAGTTCTTC.

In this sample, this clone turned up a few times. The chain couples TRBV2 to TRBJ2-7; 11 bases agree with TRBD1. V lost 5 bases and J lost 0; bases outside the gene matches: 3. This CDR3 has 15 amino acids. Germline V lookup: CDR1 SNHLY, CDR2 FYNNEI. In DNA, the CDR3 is TGTGCCAGCAGTTTAGGGACAGGGGGCTCCTACGAGCAGTACTTC. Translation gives CASSLGTGGSYEQYF. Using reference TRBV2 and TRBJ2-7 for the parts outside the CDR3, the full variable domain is EPEVTQTPSHQVTQMGQEVILRCVPISNHLYFYWYRQILGQKVEFLVSFYNNEISEKSEIFDDQFSVERPDGSNFTLKIRSTKLEDSAMYFCASSLGTGGSYEQYFGPGTRLTVT.

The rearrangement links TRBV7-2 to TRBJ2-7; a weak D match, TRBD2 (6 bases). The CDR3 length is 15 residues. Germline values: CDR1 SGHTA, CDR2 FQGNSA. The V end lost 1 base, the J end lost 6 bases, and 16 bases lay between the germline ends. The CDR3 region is CASSLGFLGGGEQYF. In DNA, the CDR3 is TGTGCCAGCAGCTTAGGCTTTTTGGGAGGAGGCGAGCAGTACTTC.

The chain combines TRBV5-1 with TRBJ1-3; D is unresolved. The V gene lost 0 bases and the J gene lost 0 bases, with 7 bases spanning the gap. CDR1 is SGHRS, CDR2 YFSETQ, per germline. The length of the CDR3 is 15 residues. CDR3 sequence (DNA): TGCGCCAGCAGCTTGGATCTGAGCTCTGGAAACACCATATATTTT. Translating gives CASSLDLSSGNTIYF.

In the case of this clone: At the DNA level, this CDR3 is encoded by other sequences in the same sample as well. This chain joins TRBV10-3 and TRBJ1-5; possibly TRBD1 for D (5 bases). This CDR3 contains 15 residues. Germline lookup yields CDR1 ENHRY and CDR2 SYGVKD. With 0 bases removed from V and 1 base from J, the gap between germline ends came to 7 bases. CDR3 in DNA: TGTGCCATCAGTGAGTCGGGGGGGAGCAATCAGCCCCAGCATTTT. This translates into CAISESGGSNQPQHF.

The CDR3 region has the DNA TGCGCCAGCAGCCAACGGACTGTAGATACGCAGTATTTT. Encoded protein: CASSQRTVDTQYF. The chain uses TRBV4-1 and TRBJ2-3, with a tentative D call TRBD2 (5 bases). V shed 2 bases and J shed 5 bases, with 8 bases lying between them. The germline V gene encodes CDR1 MGHRA and CDR2 YSYEKL. CDR3 length: 13 amino acids.